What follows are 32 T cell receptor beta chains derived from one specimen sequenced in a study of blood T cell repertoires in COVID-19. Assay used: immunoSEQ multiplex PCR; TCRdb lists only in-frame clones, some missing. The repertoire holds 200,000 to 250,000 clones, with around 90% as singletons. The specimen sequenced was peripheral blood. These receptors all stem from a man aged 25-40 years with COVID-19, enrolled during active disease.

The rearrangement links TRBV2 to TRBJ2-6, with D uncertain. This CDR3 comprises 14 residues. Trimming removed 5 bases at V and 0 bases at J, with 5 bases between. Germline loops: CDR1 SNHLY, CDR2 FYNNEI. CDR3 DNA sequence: TGTGCCAGCAGTCCGCGCTCTGGGGCCAACGTCCTGACTTTC. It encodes CASSPRSGANVLTF.

This chain's CDR3 is CASSRYSAGVPAGETQYF. The CDR3 DNA reads as TGCGCCAGCAGCCGCTACTCAGCGGGGGTGCCTGCGGGAGAGACCCAGTACTTC. The chain combines TRBV5-1 with TRBJ2-5, with 8 bases fitting TRBD2. Trimming at V came to 4 bases and at J to 4 bases, leaving 18 bases not matched to a gene. The germline gives CDR1 SGHRS, CDR2 YFSETQ. The CDR3 sequence is 18 residues long. Full variable domain (missing parts from reference TRBV5-1 and TRBJ2-5): KAGVTQTPRYLIKTRGQQVTLSCSPISGHRSVSWYQQTPGQGLQFLFEYFSETQRNKGNFPGRFSGRQFSNSRSEMNVSTLELGDSALYLCASSRYSAGVPAGETQYFGPGTRLLVL.

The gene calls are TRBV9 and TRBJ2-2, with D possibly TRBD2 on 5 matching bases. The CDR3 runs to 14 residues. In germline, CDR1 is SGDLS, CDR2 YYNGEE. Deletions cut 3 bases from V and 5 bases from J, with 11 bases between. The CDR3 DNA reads TGTGCCAGCAGCGCTCGGACTGGGACCGGGGAGCTGTTTTTT. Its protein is CASSARTGTGELFF.

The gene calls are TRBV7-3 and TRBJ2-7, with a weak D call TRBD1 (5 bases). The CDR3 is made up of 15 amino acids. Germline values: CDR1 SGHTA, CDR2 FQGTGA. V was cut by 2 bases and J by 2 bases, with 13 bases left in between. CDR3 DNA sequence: TGTGCCAGCAGCTTAGGGGCCGGACAACCCTACGAGCAGTACTTC. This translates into CASSLGAGQPYEQYF.

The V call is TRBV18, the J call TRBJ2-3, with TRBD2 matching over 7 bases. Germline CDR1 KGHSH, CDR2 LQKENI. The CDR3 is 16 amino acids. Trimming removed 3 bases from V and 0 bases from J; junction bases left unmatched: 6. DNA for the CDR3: TGTGCCAGCTCACCTCCCCGGGGAGGGAGCACAGATACGCAGTATTTT. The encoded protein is CASSPPRGGSTDTQYF.

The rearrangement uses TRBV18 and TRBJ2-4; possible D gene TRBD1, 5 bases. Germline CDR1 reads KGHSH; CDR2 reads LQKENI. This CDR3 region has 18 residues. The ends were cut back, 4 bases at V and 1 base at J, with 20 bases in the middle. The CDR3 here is CASSLRPTGPVAKNIQYF. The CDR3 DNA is TGTGCCAGCTCACTACGTCCCACAGGCCCGGTGGCCAAAAACATTCAGTACTTC.

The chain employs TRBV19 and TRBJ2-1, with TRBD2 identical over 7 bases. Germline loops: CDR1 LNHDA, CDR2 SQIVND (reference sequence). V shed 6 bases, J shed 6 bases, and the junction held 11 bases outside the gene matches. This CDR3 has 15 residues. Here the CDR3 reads CASRGGAGEINEQFF. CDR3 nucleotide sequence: TGTGCCAGTAGGGGTGGGGCGGGGGAGATCAATGAGCAGTTCTTC. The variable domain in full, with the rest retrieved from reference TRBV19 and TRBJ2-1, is DGGITQSPKYLFRKEGQNVTLSCEQNLNHDAMYWYRQDPGQGLRLIYYSQIVNDFQKGDIAEGYSVSREKKESFPLTVTSAQKNPTAFYLCASRGGAGEINEQFFGPGTRLTVL.

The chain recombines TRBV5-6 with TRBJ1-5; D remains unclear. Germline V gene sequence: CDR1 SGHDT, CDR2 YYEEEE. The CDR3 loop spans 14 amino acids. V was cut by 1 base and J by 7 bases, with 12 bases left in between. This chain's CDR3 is CASSLLGGGQPQHF. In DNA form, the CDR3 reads TGTGCCAGCAGCTTGTTGGGAGGTGGACAGCCCCAGCATTTT.

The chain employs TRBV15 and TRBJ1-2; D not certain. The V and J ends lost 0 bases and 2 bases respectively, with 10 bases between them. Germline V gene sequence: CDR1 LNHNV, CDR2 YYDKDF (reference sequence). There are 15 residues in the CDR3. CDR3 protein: CATSREEERNYGYTF. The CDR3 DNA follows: TGTGCCACCAGCAGAGAGGAGGAAAGAAACTATGGCTACACCTTC. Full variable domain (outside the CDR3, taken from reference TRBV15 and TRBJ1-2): DAMVIQNPRYQVTQFGKPVTLSCSQTLNHNVMYWYQQKSSQAPKLLFHYYDKDFNNEADTPDNFQSRRPNTSFCFLDIRSPGLGDTAMYLCATSREEERNYGYTFGSGTRLTVV.

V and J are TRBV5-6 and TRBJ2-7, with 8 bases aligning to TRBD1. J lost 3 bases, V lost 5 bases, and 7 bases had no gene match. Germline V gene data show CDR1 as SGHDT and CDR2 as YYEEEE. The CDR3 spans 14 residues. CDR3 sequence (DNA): TGTGCCAGCAGGACAACAGGGGGTGACTACGAGCAGTACTTC. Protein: CASRTTGGDYEQYF.

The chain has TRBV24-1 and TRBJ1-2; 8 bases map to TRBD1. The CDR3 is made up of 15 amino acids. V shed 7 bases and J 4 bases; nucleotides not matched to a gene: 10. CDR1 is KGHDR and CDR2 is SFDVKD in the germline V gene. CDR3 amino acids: CATRLGDRFAYGYTF. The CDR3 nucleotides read TGTGCCACCAGGCTGGGGGACAGGTTCGCCTATGGCTACACCTTC.

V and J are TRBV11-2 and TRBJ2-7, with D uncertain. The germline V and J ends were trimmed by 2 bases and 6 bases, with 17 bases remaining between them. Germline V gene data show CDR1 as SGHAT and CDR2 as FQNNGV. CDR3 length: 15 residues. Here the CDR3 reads CASSLKRPPSGEQYF. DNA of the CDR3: TGTGCCAGCAGCTTAAAGCGCCCCCCCTCGGGCGAGCAGTACTTC.

CDR3 sequence reads: CASSLMGGEKLFF. The CDR3 DNA is TGCGCCAGCAGCTTGATGGGGGGTGAAAAACTGTTTTTT. The V gene is TRBV5-1, the J gene TRBJ1-4, with TRBD1 as a possible D gene (5 bases). This CDR3 has 13 amino acids. Trimming took 1 base from V and 7 from J, leaving 8 bases between them. Germline loops: CDR1 SGHRS, CDR2 YFSETQ.

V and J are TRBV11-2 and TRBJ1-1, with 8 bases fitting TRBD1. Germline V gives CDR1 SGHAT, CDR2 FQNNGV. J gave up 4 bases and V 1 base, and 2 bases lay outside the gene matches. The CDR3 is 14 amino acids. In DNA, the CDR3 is TGTGCCAGCAGCTTAGCAGGGGGCGGCACTGAAGCTTTCTTT. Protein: CASSLAGGGTEAFF.

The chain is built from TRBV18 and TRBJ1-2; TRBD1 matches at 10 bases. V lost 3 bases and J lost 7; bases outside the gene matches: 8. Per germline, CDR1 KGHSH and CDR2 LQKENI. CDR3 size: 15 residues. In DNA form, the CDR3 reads TGTGCCAGCTCACCTTCCGGGACAGGGGTAGGTGGCTACACCTTC. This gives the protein CASSPSGTGVGGYTF.

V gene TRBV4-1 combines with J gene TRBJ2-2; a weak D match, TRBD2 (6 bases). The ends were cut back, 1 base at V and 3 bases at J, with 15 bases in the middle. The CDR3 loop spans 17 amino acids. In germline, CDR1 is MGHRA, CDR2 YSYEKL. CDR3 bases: TGCGCCAGCAGCCAAGGCCCGGGGGTATCGGACACCGGGGAGCTGTTTTTT. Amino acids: CASSQGPGVSDTGELFF.

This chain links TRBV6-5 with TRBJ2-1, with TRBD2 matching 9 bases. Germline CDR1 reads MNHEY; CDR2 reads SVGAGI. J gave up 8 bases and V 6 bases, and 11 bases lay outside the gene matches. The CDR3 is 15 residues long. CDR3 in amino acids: CASSLPVSGGYEQFF. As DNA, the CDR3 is TGTGCCAGCAGCCTCCCCGTTAGCGGGGGTTATGAGCAGTTCTTC.

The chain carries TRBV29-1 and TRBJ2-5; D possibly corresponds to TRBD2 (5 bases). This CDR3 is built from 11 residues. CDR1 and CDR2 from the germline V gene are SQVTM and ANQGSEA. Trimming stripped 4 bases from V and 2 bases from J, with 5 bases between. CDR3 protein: CSVGLQETQYF. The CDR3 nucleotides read TGCAGCGTTGGACTACAAGAGACCCAGTACTTC.

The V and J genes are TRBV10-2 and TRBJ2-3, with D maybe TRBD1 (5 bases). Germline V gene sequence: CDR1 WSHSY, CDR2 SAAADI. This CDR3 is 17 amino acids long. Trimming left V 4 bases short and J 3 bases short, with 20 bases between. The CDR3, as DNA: TGCGCCAGCAGTGGGATTGATAGGGGCCTGAGAACAGATACGCAGTATTTT. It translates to CASSGIDRGLRTDTQYF.

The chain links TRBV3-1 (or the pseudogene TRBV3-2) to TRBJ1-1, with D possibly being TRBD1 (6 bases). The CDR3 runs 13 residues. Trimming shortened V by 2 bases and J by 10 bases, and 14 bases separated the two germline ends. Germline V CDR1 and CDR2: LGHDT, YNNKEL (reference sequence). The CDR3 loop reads CASSQRTAARAFF. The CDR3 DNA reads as TGTGCCAGCAGCCAAAGGACAGCCGCTCGAGCTTTCTTT.

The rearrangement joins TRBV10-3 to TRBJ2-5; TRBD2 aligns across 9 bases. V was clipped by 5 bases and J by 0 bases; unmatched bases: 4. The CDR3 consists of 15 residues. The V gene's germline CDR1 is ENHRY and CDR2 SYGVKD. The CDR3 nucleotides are TGTGCCATCAGTCGAGCGGGGGGTTACCAAGAGACCCAGTACTTC. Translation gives CAISRAGGYQETQYF.

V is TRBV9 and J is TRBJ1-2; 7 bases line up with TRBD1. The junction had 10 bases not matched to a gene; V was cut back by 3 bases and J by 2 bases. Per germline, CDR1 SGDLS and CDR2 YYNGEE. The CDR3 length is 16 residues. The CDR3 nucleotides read TGTGCCAGCAGCGCTGGGGGGACAGCTGAAAACTATGGCTACACCTTC. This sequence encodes CASSAGGTAENYGYTF.

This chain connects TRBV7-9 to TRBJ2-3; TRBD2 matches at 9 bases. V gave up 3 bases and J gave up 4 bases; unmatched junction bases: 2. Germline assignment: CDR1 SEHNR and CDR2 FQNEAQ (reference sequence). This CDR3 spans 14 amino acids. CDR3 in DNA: TGTGCCAGCAGCTTGATAGCGGGGGCAGATACGCAGTATTTT. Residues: CASSLIAGADTQYF.

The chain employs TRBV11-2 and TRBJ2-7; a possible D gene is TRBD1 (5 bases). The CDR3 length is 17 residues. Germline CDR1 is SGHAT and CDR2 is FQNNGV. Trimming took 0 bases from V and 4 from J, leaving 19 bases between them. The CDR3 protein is CASSLDRSREGFYEQYF. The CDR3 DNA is TGTGCCAGCAGCTTAGATCGCAGCAGGGAAGGGTTTTACGAGCAGTACTTC.

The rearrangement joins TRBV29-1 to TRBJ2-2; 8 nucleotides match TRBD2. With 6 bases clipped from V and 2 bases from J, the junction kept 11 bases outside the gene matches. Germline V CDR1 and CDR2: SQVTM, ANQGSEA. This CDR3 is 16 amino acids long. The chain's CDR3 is CSVSGGSLLNTGELFF. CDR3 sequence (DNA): TGCAGCGTCAGCGGGGGTAGTCTACTAAACACCGGGGAGCTGTTTTTT.

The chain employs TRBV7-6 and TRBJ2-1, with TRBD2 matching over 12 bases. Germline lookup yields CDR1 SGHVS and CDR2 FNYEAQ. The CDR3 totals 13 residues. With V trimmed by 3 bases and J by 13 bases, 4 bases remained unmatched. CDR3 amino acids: CASSFSSGGVQFF. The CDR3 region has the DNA TGTGCCAGCAGCTTTTCTAGCGGGGGGGTACAGTTCTTC.

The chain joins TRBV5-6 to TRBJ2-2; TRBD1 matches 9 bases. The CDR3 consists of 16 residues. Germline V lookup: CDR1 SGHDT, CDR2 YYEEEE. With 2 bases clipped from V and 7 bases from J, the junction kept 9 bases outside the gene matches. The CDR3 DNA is TGTGCCAGCAGCTTTGGGGACAGGGAAGGTGGCGGGGAGCTGTTTTTT. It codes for CASSFGDREGGGELFF.

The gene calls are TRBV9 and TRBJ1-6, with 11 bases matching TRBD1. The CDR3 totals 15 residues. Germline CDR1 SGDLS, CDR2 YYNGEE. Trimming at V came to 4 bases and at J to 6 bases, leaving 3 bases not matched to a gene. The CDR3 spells CASSRGQGGNSPLHF. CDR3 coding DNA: TGTGCCAGCAGCCGGGGACAGGGGGGTAATTCACCCCTCCACTTT.

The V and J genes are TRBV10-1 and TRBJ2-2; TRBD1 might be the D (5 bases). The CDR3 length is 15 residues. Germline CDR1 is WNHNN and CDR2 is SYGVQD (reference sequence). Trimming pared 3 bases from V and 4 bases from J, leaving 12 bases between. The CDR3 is CASSDQDSVTGELFF. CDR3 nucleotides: TGCGCCAGCAGTGACCAAGACAGTGTCACCGGGGAGCTGTTTTTT.

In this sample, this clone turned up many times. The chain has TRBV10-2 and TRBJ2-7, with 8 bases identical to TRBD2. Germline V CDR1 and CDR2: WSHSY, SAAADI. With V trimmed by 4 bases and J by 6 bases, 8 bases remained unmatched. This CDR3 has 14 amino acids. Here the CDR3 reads CASSGGSGGGEQYF. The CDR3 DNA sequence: TGCGCCAGCAGTGGGGGGAGCGGGGGAGGCGAGCAGTACTTC.

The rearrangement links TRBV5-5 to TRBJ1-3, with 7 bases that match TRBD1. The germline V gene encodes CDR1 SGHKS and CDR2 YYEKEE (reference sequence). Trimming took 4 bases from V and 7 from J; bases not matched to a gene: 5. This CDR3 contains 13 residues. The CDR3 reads CASSPGQANTIYF. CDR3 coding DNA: TGTGCCAGCAGCCCAGGACAGGCCAACACCATATATTTT.

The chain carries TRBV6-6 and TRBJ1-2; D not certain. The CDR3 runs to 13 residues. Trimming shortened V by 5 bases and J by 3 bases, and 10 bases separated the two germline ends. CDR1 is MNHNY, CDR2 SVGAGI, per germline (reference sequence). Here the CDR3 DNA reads TGTGCCAGCAGTCTAACATCTGACTATGGCTACACCTTC. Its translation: CASSLTSDYGYTF.